The 22 T cell receptor beta chains presented below share a single source sample, sequenced in a study of blood T cell repertoires in COVID-19. Here immunoSEQ multiplex PCR was the method, and the copy in TCRdb shows in-frame clones only, minus some. This sample carries around 380,000 clones, roughly 86% of them seen once, and the ten largest clones take roughly 1.2%. Input material: peripheral blood. These receptors all come from a human donor with acute or convalescent COVID-19. The donor label of this sample is uncertain.

The chain uses TRBV27 and TRBJ1-5; D not resolved. Looked up from germline, CDR1 is MNHEY and CDR2 is SMNVEV (reference sequence). There are 14 residues in the CDR3. V dropped 5 bases and J dropped 7 bases, with 15 bases sitting between them. The CDR3 sequence: CASSTFPERQPQHF. CDR3 nucleotide sequence: TGTGCCAGCAGTACTTTTCCTGAGCGGCAGCCCCAGCATTTT.

V is TRBV7-9 and J is TRBJ1-1; D is perhaps TRBD1 (5 bases). The V and J ends lost 5 bases and 1 base respectively, with 11 bases between them. Germline CDR1 is SEHNR and CDR2 is FQNEAQ (reference sequence). CDR3 length equals 14 residues. The CDR3 bases are TGTGCCAGCAGCCGGTCGACAGCGAACACTGAAGCTTTCTTT. Translation gives CASSRSTANTEAFF.

A remark on this clone: At the DNA level, this CDR3 is encoded by other sequences in the same sample as well. The rearrangement joins TRBV3-1 (or the pseudogene TRBV3-2) to TRBJ2-7; no clear D gene. The CDR3 length is 11 residues. The germline V gene has CDR1 LGHDT and CDR2 YNNKEL (reference sequence). The V end was cut by 1 base, the J end by 7 bases, with 5 bases between. CDR3 bases: TGTGCCAGCAGCCAAGGAGGAGAGCAGTACTTC. Translating it yields CASSQGGEQYF.

This chain uses TRBV7-8 with TRBJ1-6, with TRBD1 matching 8 bases. This CDR3 has 14 residues. V was pared by 3 bases and J by 8 bases, with 3 bases of the junction left unmatched. Germline V gene sequence: CDR1 SGHVS, CDR2 FQNEAQ. CDR3 sequence: CASSFQGAYSPLHF. Here the CDR3 DNA reads TGTGCCAGCAGCTTCCAGGGGGCCTATTCACCCCTCCACTTT.

V gene TRBV7-9 combines with J gene TRBJ2-5; TRBD1 aligns across 9 bases. This CDR3 comprises 14 residues. Per germline, CDR1 SEHNR and CDR2 FQNEAQ (reference sequence). The trim removed 5 bases at V and 6 bases at J, leaving 7 bases unmatched. CDR3 in DNA: TGTGCCAGCAGCGCCACAGGGGGCGTAAAGACCCAGTACTTC. Encoded protein: CASSATGGVKTQYF.

The chain employs TRBV6-6 and TRBJ1-5; 9 bases match TRBD1. The CDR3 extends over 15 amino acids. Per germline, CDR1 MNHNY and CDR2 SVGAGI (reference sequence). With V trimmed by 5 bases and J by 7 bases, 9 bases remained unmatched. CDR3 nucleotide sequence: TGTGCCAGCAGTGCAGGGACAGGGTTTAACCAGCCCCAGCATTTT. It yields the protein CASSAGTGFNQPQHF.

The rearrangement uses TRBV30 and TRBJ1-6, with TRBD1 identical over 9 bases. Germline lookup yields CDR1 GTSNPN and CDR2 SVGIG (reference sequence). With 2 bases clipped from V and 9 bases from J, the junction kept 5 bases outside the gene matches. This CDR3 spans 14 amino acids. CDR3 in amino acids: CAWSLGQGISPLHF. The CDR3, as DNA: TGTGCCTGGAGTTTGGGACAGGGAATTTCACCCCTCCACTTT.

The chain joins TRBV7-9 to TRBJ1-2, with D possibly TRBD1 on 5 matching bases. There are 18 residues in the CDR3. Germline V gene data show CDR1 as SEHNR and CDR2 as FQNEAQ (reference sequence). V was cut by 6 bases and J by 0 bases, with 23 bases left in between. The chain's CDR3 is CASRPPAQGYKSNYGYTF. CDR3 DNA: TGTGCCAGCAGGCCCCCGGCGCAGGGATATAAATCTAACTATGGCTACACCTTC.

V is TRBV18 and J is TRBJ2-7; TRBD2 matches 15 bases. The germline gives CDR1 KGHSH, CDR2 LQKENI. With V trimmed by 6 bases and J by 7 bases, 7 bases remained unmatched. This CDR3 has 15 amino acids. In nucleotides, the CDR3 is TGTGCCAGCTCTCCGAGGACTAGCGGGGGGGGAGAGCAGTACTTC. Translating gives CASSPRTSGGGEQYF. The variable domain in full, with the rest retrieved from reference TRBV18 and TRBJ2-7, is NAGVMQNPRHLVRRRGQEARLRCSPMKGHSHVYWYRQLPEEGLKFMVYLQKENIIDESGMPKERFSAEFPKEGPSILRIQQVVRGDSAAYFCASSPRTSGGGEQYFGPGTRLTVT.

The chain links TRBV6-5 to TRBJ1-4, with TRBD1 matching 12 bases. Germline V gene lookup returns CDR1 MNHEY and CDR2 SVGAGI. With V trimmed by 2 bases and J by 5 bases, 0 bases remained unmatched. This CDR3 comprises 15 residues. The CDR3 nucleotides read TGTGCCAGCAGTTACGGGACAGGGGGCAATGAAAAACTGTTTTTT. Its protein is CASSYGTGGNEKLFF.

The chain employs TRBV2 and TRBJ2-7; the D gene is possibly TRBD1 (5 bases). CDR3 size: 12 residues. Germline V lookup: CDR1 SNHLY, CDR2 FYNNEI. V was clipped by 2 bases and J by 5 bases, with 7 bases between them. The CDR3: CASSEWGNEQYF. CDR3 bases: TGTGCCAGCAGTGAATGGGGCAACGAGCAGTACTTC.

This clone was found a few times. The chain employs TRBV30 and TRBJ1-1, with D maybe TRBD1 (5 bases). The length of the CDR3 is 14 residues. The V end was cut by 1 base, the J end by 1 base, with 10 bases between. CDR1 and CDR2 from the germline V gene are GTSNPN and SVGIG (reference sequence). The CDR3 region has the DNA TGTGCCTGGAGTGGGAGGGGCGGGAACACTGAAGCTTTCTTT. As protein: CAWSGRGGNTEAFF. The full variable domain, its missing parts supplied by reference TRBV30 and TRBJ1-1, is SQTIHQWPATLVQPVGSPLSLECTVEGTSNPNLYWYRQAAGRGLQLLFYSVGIGQISSEVPQNLSASRPQDRQFILSSKKLLLSDSGFYLCAWSGRGGNTEAFFGQGTRLTVV.

This chain uses TRBV19 with TRBJ1-5; 7 nucleotides match TRBD1. Germline V lookup: CDR1 LNHDA, CDR2 SQIVND (reference sequence). The CDR3 runs 18 residues. The V gene end was trimmed by 9 bases and the J gene end by 1 base; junction bases not matched to a gene: 18. This CDR3 is CASDILRSGTASNQPQHF. The CDR3 DNA follows: TGTGCCAGCGACATTTTGAGGTCCGGGACAGCAAGCAATCAGCCCCAGCATTTT.

This chain joins TRBV5-1 and TRBJ1-2; 8 bases agree with TRBD1. The germline V gene encodes CDR1 SGHRS and CDR2 YFSETQ. The ends lost 3 bases at V and 5 bases at J; junction bases unmatched: 9. The CDR3 runs 15 residues. CDR3 amino acids: CASSSGQGPWYGYTF. DNA for the CDR3: TGCGCCAGCAGCTCAGGACAGGGACCATGGTATGGCTACACCTTC.

CDR3 bases: TGTGCCAGCAGCCCCTTCGGGATGTCGCTCACAGATACGCAGTATTTT. It encodes CASSPFGMSLTDTQYF. The chain has TRBV7-9 and TRBJ2-3, with D possibly matching TRBD2 (5 bases). The CDR3 runs to 16 residues. Between the trimmed V and J ends, which lost 5 bases and 2 bases, there was a span of 17 bases. Germline V gene lookup returns CDR1 SEHNR and CDR2 FQNEAQ (reference sequence).

The chain employs TRBV19 and TRBJ1-1, with 7 bases aligning to TRBD1. Germline assignment: CDR1 LNHDA and CDR2 SQIVND (reference sequence). The CDR3 consists of 13 residues. The V gene end was trimmed by 5 bases and the J gene end by 8 bases; junction bases not matched to a gene: 8. The CDR3 reads CASSLNRGIEAFF. CDR3 in DNA: TGTGCCAGTAGTCTAAACAGGGGAATCGAAGCTTTCTTT.

This chain connects TRBV30 to TRBJ1-4; weak D call: TRBD1 (5 bases). CDR1 and CDR2 (germline): GTSNPN, SVGIG (reference sequence). CDR3 length equals 13 residues. Trimming removed 4 bases at V and 7 bases at J, with 13 bases between. The CDR3 sequence: CAWTKPGLEKLFF. CDR3 in DNA: TGTGCCTGGACTAAACCGGGACTTGAAAAACTGTTTTTT.

The chain combines TRBV7-9 with TRBJ2-1, with 10 bases fitting TRBD1. Germline CDR1 reads SEHNR; CDR2 reads FQNEAQ (reference sequence). The ends lost 1 base at V and 5 bases at J; junction bases unmatched: 5. CDR3 size: 16 residues. The CDR3 region has the DNA TGTGCCAGCAGCTTAGTAAGGGGGACAGGGGACAATGAGCAGTTCTTC. This sequence encodes CASSLVRGTGDNEQFF.

The chain is built from TRBV11-2 and TRBJ2-1; 11 bases agree with TRBD2. The germline V gene encodes CDR1 SGHAT and CDR2 FQNNGV. Losses at the gene ends were 5 bases for V and 7 bases for J; bases not matched to a gene: 10. This CDR3 comprises 16 residues. The CDR3: CASSRLAGPYRNEQFF. CDR3 bases: TGTGCCAGCAGCCGACTAGCGGGGCCCTATCGGAATGAGCAGTTCTTC.

This clone was observed a single time. The chain couples TRBV7-8 to TRBJ1-3, with TRBD1 identical over 9 bases. Germline V CDR1 and CDR2: SGHVS, FQNEAQ. V shed 5 bases and J 0 bases; nucleotides not matched to a gene: 17. This CDR3 is 20 amino acids long. The CDR3 DNA reads TGTGCCAGCAGCCCCGAAACGCGACCGGGACAGGGTCTCTCTGGAAACACCATATATTTT. Translated, it gives CASSPETRPGQGLSGNTIYF.

The genes are TRBV3-1 (or the pseudogene TRBV3-2) and TRBJ1-2; 10 nucleotides line up with TRBD1. The J segment lost 5 bases and the V segment lost 5 bases, leaving 11 bases of the junction unmatched. Germline CDR1 is LGHDT and CDR2 is YNNKEL (reference sequence). This CDR3 region has 16 residues. The DNA of the CDR3 is TGTGCCAGCAGCTCCCAGTGGACAGGGGGACAATATGGCTACACCTTC. It specifies CASSSQWTGGQYGYTF.

The chain links TRBV3-1 (or the pseudogene TRBV3-2) to TRBJ1-2; D is undetermined. Deletions cut 4 bases from V and 4 bases from J, with 7 bases between. The CDR3 length is 12 residues. The germline CDR1 and CDR2 sequences are LGHDT and YNNKEL (reference sequence). The CDR3, as DNA: TGTGCCAGCAGCCCTTACGGCTATGGCTACACCTTC. Translation gives CASSPYGYGYTF.